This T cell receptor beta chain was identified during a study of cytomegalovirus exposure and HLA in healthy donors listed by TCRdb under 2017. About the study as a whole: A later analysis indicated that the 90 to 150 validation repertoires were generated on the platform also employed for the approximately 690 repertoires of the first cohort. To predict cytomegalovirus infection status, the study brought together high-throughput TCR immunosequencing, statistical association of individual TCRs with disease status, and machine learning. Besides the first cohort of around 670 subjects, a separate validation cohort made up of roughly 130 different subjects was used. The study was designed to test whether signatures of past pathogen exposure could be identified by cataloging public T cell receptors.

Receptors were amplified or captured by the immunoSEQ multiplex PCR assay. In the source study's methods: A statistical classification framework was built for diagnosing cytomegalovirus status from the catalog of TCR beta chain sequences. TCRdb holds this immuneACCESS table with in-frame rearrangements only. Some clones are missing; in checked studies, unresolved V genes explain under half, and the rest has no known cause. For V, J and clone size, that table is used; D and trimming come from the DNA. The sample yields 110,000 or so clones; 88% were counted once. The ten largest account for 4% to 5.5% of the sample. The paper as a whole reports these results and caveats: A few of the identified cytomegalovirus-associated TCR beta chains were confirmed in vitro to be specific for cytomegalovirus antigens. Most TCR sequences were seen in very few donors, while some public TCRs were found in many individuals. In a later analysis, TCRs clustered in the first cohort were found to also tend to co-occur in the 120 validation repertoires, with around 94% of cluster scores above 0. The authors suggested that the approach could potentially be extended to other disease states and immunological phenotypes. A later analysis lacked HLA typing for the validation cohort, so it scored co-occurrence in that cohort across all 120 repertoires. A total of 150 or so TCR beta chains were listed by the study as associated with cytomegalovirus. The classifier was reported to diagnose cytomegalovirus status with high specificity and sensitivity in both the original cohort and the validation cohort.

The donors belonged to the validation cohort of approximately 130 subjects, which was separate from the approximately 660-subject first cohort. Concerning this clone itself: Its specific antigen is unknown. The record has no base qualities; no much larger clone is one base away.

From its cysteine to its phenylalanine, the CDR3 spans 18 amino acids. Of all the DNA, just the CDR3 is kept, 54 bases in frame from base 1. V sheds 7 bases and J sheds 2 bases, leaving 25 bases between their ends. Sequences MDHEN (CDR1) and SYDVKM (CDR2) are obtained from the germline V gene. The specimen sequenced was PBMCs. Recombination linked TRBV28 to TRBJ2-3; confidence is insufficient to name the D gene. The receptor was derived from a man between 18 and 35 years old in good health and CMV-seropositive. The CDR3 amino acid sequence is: CASTPRVSFLPLTDTQYF. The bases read TGTGCCAGCACTCCTAGAGTCTCATTTCTACCCCTCACAGATACGCAGTATTTT.